This T cell receptor (beta chain) was identified during a study of blood T cell repertoires in COVID-19. Those who participated ranged in age from roughly 18 to 90 years and resided in around 22 US areas. Membership in each cohort depended on participant-reported clinical history. Germline lookup yields CDR1 SGHVS and CDR2 FQNEAQ. There are 14 residues in the CDR3. Deletions cut 0 bases from V and 5 bases from J, with 11 bases between. Original data processing: For nucleated cells, counts were estimated from reference gene primer amplification. TCRdb's table, derived via immunoSEQ multiplex PCR, lists solely in-frame clones and lacks some. That table furnishes V, J and clone size, whereas the DNA furnished D and trimming. The sample has approximately 220,000 clones; around 85% are singletons.

The sequencing input was PBMCs or T cells enriched from blood (not recorded which). This clonotype originated in a man in his forties who had recovered from COVID-19. The chain recombines TRBV7-8 with TRBJ2-7, with a possible D match to TRBD1 (6 bases). CDR3 sequence (DNA): TGTGCCAGCAGCTTAGCCGGTCACAGGGACGAGCAGTACTTC. Its translation is CASSLAGHRDEQYF.